The 10 T cell receptor beta chains below were found in one sample sequenced in a study of shared clonotypes between healthy human individuals. Using immunoSEQ multiplex PCR, the repertoire was profiled, and TCRdb retains in-frame clones only, with some absent. Of approximately 88,000 clones in the sample, about 70% were seen once. Sequenced sample: memory CD8+ T cells sorted from blood. Sample subset: CD45RO+ cells pooled with CCR7-negative TemRA cells. These receptors came from a man aged 30 to 39 in good health.

V gene TRBV11-1 combines with J gene TRBJ2-1; 7 positions match TRBD1. The CDR3 covers 15 residues. Per germline, CDR1 SGHAT and CDR2 FQDESV (reference sequence). V shed 1 base, J shed 4 bases, and the junction held 4 bases outside the gene matches. The CDR3 protein is CASSLGGGAYNEQFF. Here the CDR3 DNA reads TGTGCCAGCAGCTTAGGAGGGGGCGCTTACAATGAGCAGTTCTTC.

Points on this clone: At one boundary the junction diverges from the germline segment, which might be a read error. This sequence joins TRBV7-3 and TRBJ2-1; either TRBD1 or TRBD2 may fit D (5 bases each). Germline V CDR1 and CDR2: SGHTA, FQGTGA. The CDR3 is made up of 12 amino acids. This chain's CDR3 is CASGFGGNEQFF. The DNA of the CDR3 is TGTGCCAGCGGCTTTGGGGGAAATGAGCAGTTCTTC.

The sample holds one count of this clone. The sample has other DNA sequences that encode this CDR3 too. The V gene is TRBV7-2, the J gene TRBJ2-3; TRBD2 agrees at 7 bases. Looked up from germline, CDR1 is SGHTA and CDR2 is FQGNSA. The V and J ends lost 0 bases and 1 base, in that order; junction bases with no gene match: 1. This CDR3 spans 15 amino acids. CDR3 amino acids: CASSLASGGTDTQYF. The CDR3 nucleotides are TGTGCCAGCAGCTTAGCCAGCGGGGGCACAGATACGCAGTATTTT.

The rearrangement joins TRBV15 to TRBJ2-1; a possible D gene is TRBD1 (5 bases). Germline V gene sequence: CDR1 LNHNV, CDR2 YYDKDF (reference sequence). The CDR3 is 19 amino acids. V was trimmed by 0 bases and J by 1 base, leaving 19 bases between them. The CDR3 protein is CATSRDTGQGFVSYNEQFF. CDR3 nucleotide sequence: TGTGCCACCAGCAGAGATACAGGCCAGGGCTTTGTATCCTACAATGAGCAGTTCTTC.

Concerning this clone: Other nucleotide sequences in the sample specify the same CDR3. The chain has TRBV6-1 and TRBJ1-1; tentative D call: TRBD1 (6 bases). There are 14 residues in the CDR3. Trimming cost V 2 bases and J 4 bases, with 11 bases left between them. Germline V lookup: CDR1 MNHNS, CDR2 SASEGT. Written as DNA, the CDR3 is TGTGCCAGCAGTGAACAGGGGTTGGGCACTGAAGCTTTCTTT. Its translation is CASSEQGLGTEAFF.

This clone was observed at least ten times. J is TRBJ1-5 and V is TRBV4-3; TRBD1 aligns across 9 bases. The germline V gene encodes CDR1 LGHNA and CDR2 YSLEER. This CDR3 has 17 residues. J lost 6 bases, V lost 0 bases, and 9 bases had no gene match. CDR3 residues: CASSQDGPGQGGQPQHF. The CDR3 DNA is TGCGCCAGCAGCCAAGATGGGCCGGGACAGGGAGGTCAGCCCCAGCATTTT.

The V gene is TRBV27, the J gene TRBJ1-2; 7 nucleotides align to TRBD1. Germline CDR1 reads MNHEY; CDR2 reads SMNVEV (reference sequence). The CDR3 spans 13 residues. J was trimmed by 5 bases and V by 2 bases; bases with no gene match: 2. The CDR3 region has the DNA TGTGCCAGCAGTTTAGCAGGGGGGTATGGCTACACCTTC. Amino acids: CASSLAGGYGYTF.

V usage is TRBV7-2 and J usage is TRBJ2-7; a possible D gene is TRBD1 (5 bases). V lost 0 bases and J 7 bases, leaving 10 bases between the germline ends. The CDR3 is made up of 13 amino acids. CDR1 is SGHTA, CDR2 FQGNSA, per germline. The CDR3: CASSLAGAWEQYF. In nucleotides, the CDR3 is TGTGCCAGCAGCTTAGCAGGGGCTTGGGAGCAGTACTTC.

The chain joins TRBV25-1 to TRBJ2-3; maybe TRBD2 (5 bases). With 5 bases removed from V and 0 bases from J, the gap between germline ends came to 18 bases. The CDR3 covers 17 residues. Germline lookup yields CDR1 MGHDK and CDR2 SYGVNS. CDR3 DNA: TGTGCCAGCAGTCCAAAGACGGGAAAAGGGAGCACAGATACGCAGTATTTT. It specifies CASSPKTGKGSTDTQYF.

The chain is built from TRBV28 and TRBJ2-3, with 8 bases fitting TRBD2. Looked up from germline, CDR1 is MDHEN and CDR2 is SYDVKM. Unmatched junction bases numbered 15, after V lost 4 bases and J lost 6 bases. The CDR3 is 17 amino acids. This CDR3 reads CASSYPFFPGGPDTQYF. CDR3 sequence (DNA): TGTGCCAGCAGTTATCCGTTCTTTCCGGGAGGGCCGGATACGCAGTATTTT.